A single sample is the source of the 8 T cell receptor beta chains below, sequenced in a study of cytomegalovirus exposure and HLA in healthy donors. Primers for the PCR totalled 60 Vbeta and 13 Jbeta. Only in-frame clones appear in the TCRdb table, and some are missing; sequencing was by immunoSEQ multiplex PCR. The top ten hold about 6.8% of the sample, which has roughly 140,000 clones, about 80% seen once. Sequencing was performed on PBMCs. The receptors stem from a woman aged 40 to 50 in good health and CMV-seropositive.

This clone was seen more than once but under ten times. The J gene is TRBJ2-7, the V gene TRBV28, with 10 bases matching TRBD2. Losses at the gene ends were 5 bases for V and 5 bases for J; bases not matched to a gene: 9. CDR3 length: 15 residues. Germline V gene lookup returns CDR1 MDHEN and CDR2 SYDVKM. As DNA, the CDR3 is TGTGCCAGCAGTCCACTGGCTCTAGCGGGGGACGAGCAGTACTTC. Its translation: CASSPLALAGDEQYF. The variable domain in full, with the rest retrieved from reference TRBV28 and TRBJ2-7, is DVKVTQSSRYLVKRTGEKVFLECVQDMDHENMFWYRQDPGLGLRLIYFSYDVKMKEKGDIPEGYSVSREKKERFSLILESASTNQTSMYLCASSPLALAGDEQYFGPGTRLTVT.

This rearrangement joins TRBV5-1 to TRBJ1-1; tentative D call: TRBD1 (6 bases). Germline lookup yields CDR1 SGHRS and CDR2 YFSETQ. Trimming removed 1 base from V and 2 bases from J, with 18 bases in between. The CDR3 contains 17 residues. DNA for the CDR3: TGCGCCAGCAGCTTGATCGGCCGGGGGGGCAGTAACACTGAAGCTTTCTTT. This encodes CASSLIGRGGSNTEAFF.

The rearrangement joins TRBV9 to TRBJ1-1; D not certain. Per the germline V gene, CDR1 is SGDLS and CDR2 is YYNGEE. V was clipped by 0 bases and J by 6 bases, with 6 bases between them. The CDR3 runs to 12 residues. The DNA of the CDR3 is TGTGCCAGCAGCGTAGACGGAGCTGAAGCTTTCTTT. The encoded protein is CASSVDGAEAFF.

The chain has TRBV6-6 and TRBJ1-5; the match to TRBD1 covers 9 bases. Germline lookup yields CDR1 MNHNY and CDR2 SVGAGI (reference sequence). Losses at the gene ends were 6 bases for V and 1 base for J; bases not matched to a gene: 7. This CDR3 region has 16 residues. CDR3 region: CASRNIQGASNQPQHF. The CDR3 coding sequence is TGTGCCAGCAGAAATATACAGGGGGCGAGCAATCAGCCCCAGCATTTT.

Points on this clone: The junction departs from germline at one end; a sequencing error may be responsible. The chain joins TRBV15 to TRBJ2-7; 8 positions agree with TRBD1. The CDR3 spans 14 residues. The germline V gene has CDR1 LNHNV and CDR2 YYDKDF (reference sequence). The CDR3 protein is CATSRDQGAYEQYF. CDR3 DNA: TGTGCCACCAGCAGAGATCAGGGGGCCTACGAGCAATACTTC.

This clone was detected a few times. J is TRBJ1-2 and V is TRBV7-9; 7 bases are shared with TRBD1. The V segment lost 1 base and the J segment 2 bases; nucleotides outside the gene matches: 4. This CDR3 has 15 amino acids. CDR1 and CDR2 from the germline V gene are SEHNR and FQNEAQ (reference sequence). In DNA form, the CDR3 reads TGTGCCAGCAGCTTAGTAAGAGGGGGCAACTATGGCTACACCTTC. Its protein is CASSLVRGGNYGYTF. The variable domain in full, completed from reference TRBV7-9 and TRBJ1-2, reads DTGVSQNPRHKITKRGQNVTFRCDPISEHNRLYWYRQTLGQGPEFLTYFQNEAQLEKSRLLSDRFSAERPKGSFSTLEIQRTEQGDSAMYLCASSLVRGGNYGYTFGSGTRLTVV.

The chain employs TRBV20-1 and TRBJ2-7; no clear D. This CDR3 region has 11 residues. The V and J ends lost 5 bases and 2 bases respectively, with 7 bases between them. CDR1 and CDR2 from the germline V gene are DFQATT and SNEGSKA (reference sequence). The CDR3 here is CSADKTYEQYF. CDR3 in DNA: TGCAGTGCTGACAAGACCTACGAGCAGTACTTC.

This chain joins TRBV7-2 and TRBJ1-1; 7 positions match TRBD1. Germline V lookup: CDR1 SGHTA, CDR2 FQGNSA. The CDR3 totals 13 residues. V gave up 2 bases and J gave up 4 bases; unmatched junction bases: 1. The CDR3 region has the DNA TGTGCCAGCAGCTTAAACAGGGGCACTGAAGCTTTCTTT. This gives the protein CASSLNRGTEAFF.